Listed here are 24 T cell receptor beta chains from one sample, sequenced in a study of T cell responses to AZD1222 COVID-19 vaccine. Sequenced by immunoSEQ multiplex PCR; TCRdb stores in-frame clones only, minus some. This table has around 92,000 clones, approximately 91% appearing once. The starting material was peripheral blood, obtained on day 0 of AZD1222 vaccination. These receptors came from an adult in good health.

This chain links TRBV4-1 with TRBJ1-1, with D perhaps matching TRBD1 (5 bases). The germline V and J ends were trimmed by 4 bases and 6 bases, with 21 bases remaining between them. The CDR3 extends over 16 amino acids. The germline V gene encodes CDR1 MGHRA and CDR2 YSYEKL. CDR3 residues: CASSRMAGFGAPEAFF. The CDR3 bases are TGCGCCAGCAGCCGCATGGCTGGGTTTGGGGCCCCTGAAGCTTTCTTT.

The V call is TRBV2, the J call TRBJ1-1; 9 nucleotides line up with TRBD1. J gave up 7 bases and V 6 bases, and 6 bases lay outside the gene matches. The CDR3 extends over 13 amino acids. CDR1 and CDR2 (germline): SNHLY, FYNNEI. The CDR3 region is CASRGDRVGEAFF. CDR3 nucleotides: TGTGCCAGCAGAGGGGACAGGGTTGGTGAAGCTTTCTTT.

This clone appeared once. The gene calls are TRBV19 and TRBJ2-3; 10 bases are a match to TRBD2. The CDR3 has 14 residues. Germline assignment: CDR1 LNHDA and CDR2 SQIVND (reference sequence). V trimming: 5 bases; J trimming: 6 bases; junction bases outside the gene matches: 5. CDR3 protein: CASSGLAVGDTQYF. Written as DNA, the CDR3 is TGTGCCAGTAGTGGACTAGCGGTGGGGGATACGCAGTATTTT.

This chain joins TRBV19 and TRBJ1-6; D uncertain. The CDR3 totals 14 residues. With 3 bases removed from V and 2 bases from J, the gap between germline ends came to 5 bases. CDR1 is LNHDA, CDR2 SQIVND, per germline (reference sequence). This CDR3 reads CASSIAPYNSPLHF. The CDR3 region has the DNA TGTGCCAGTAGTATTGCGCCCTATAATTCACCCCTCCACTTT.

The genes are TRBV10-2 and TRBJ1-6; D unclear. The CDR3 covers 11 residues. V lost 6 bases to trimming and J lost 7 bases, with 4 bases between them. Germline CDR1 and CDR2: WSHSY and SAAADI. The DNA of the CDR3 is TGCGCCAGCAGGGACAATTCACCCCTCCACTTT. It yields the protein CASRDNSPLHF.

In regard to this clone: Other nucleotide sequences from this sample produce the same CDR3. The CDR3: CASSPDRNQPQHF. Here the CDR3 DNA reads TGTGCCAGCTCACCGGACAGAAATCAGCCCCAGCATTTT. This rearrangement joins TRBV18 to TRBJ1-5; perhaps TRBD1 as D (6 bases). The CDR3 length is 13 residues. From germline, CDR1 is KGHSH and CDR2 LQKENI. The germline V and J ends were trimmed by 3 bases and 4 bases, with 7 bases remaining between them.

J is TRBJ2-3 and V is TRBV7-2; D is possibly TRBD2 (6 bases). The CDR3 is 16 residues long. The germline V and J ends were trimmed by 2 bases and 1 base, with 13 bases remaining between them. The V gene's germline CDR1 is SGHTA and CDR2 FQGNSA. CDR3 sequence: CASSLNRGGGTDTQYF. The DNA for the CDR3 is TGTGCCAGCAGCTTAAATCGCGGAGGGGGCACAGATACGCAGTATTTT.

Here the CDR3 DNA reads TGTGCCAGCAGCCAAGAGAATAGCGGGGGGGCATTAGATACGCAGTATTTT. Translated: CASSQENSGGALDTQYF. The V and J genes are TRBV4-2 and TRBJ2-3; the match to TRBD2 covers 11 bases. The junction had 7 bases not matched to a gene; V was cut back by 0 bases and J by 5 bases. This CDR3 region has 17 residues. Germline V CDR1 and CDR2: LGHNA, YNFKEQ.

Here the CDR3 reads CASSLRLERGYEQYF. The CDR3 nucleotides read TGTGCCAGCAGTTTAAGGTTGGAGCGGGGGTACGAGCAGTACTTC. The chain is built from TRBV27 and TRBJ2-7; 8 bases align to TRBD2. Germline-derived CDR1 and CDR2 are MNHEY and SMNVEV (reference sequence). Trimming at V came to 2 bases and at J to 4 bases, leaving 7 bases not matched to a gene. The CDR3 extends over 15 amino acids.

J is TRBJ2-1 and V is TRBV27, with TRBD2 as a possible D gene (7 bases). Trimming took 8 bases from V and 2 from J, leaving 16 bases between them. The CDR3 contains 15 residues. The germline gives CDR1 MNHEY, CDR2 SMNVEV (reference sequence). The CDR3 bases are TGTGCCAGCCAACGGTGGGGGGGGCCCTACAATGAGCAGTTCTTC. Its protein product is CASQRWGGPYNEQFF.

V usage is TRBV9 and J usage is TRBJ1-6; unclear D gene. Trimming pared 4 bases from V and 8 bases from J, leaving 10 bases between. Germline V gene lookup returns CDR1 SGDLS and CDR2 YYNGEE. The CDR3 contains 13 residues. CDR3 DNA: TGTGCCAGCAGCTTCCGGGAATATTCACCCCTCCACTTT. Translation: CASSFREYSPLHF.

The gene calls are TRBV14 and TRBJ2-5, with no clear D. The V gene lost 4 bases and the J gene lost 2 bases, with 5 bases spanning the gap. In germline, CDR1 is SGHDN, CDR2 FVKESK. This CDR3 contains 12 residues. Written as DNA, the CDR3 is TGTGCCAGCAGCCGCCCGCAAGAGACCCAGTACTTC. Translated, it gives CASSRPQETQYF.

The chain couples TRBV19 to TRBJ1-5; D gene ambiguous. Germline CDR1 and CDR2: LNHDA and SQIVND (reference sequence). The CDR3 has 14 amino acids. V was cut by 3 bases and J by 1 base, with 7 bases left in between. DNA of the CDR3: TGTGCCAGTAGTATCACCGGGAGCAATCAGCCCCAGCATTTT. It codes for CASSITGSNQPQHF.

The chain links TRBV7-2 to TRBJ1-5; 9 nucleotides agree with TRBD1. V was clipped by 4 bases and J by 1 base; unmatched bases: 2. Germline V gene lookup returns CDR1 SGHTA and CDR2 FQGNSA. CDR3 length: 15 residues. The CDR3, as DNA: TGTGCCAGCAGCTCAGGACAGGGGAGCAATCAGCCCCAGCATTTT. As protein: CASSSGQGSNQPQHF.

This clone turned up a few times. This chain connects TRBV19 to TRBJ2-2; TRBD1 matches at 9 bases. The CDR3 contains 15 residues. The V and J ends lost 6 bases and 4 bases, in that order; junction bases with no gene match: 6. Per the germline V gene, CDR1 is LNHDA and CDR2 is SQIVND (reference sequence). CDR3 coding DNA: TGTGCCAGTAGCCCCTTACAGGGGGCCACCGGGGAGCTGTTTTTT. Translating it yields CASSPLQGATGELFF.

The rearrangement uses TRBV6-5 and TRBJ1-1, with 7 bases fitting TRBD1. The CDR3 extends over 13 amino acids. Germline V gives CDR1 MNHEY, CDR2 SVGAGI. Trimming at V came to 5 bases and at J to 4 bases, leaving 4 bases not matched to a gene. The chain's CDR3 is CASSRPGGTEAFF. CDR3 DNA sequence: TGTGCCAGCAGTCGCCCAGGGGGCACTGAAGCTTTCTTT.

The chain joins TRBV20-1 to TRBJ1-4; D is ambiguous. Between the trimmed V and J ends, which lost 3 bases and 4 bases, there was a span of 9 bases. CDR3 size: 13 residues. Per the germline V gene, CDR1 is DFQATT and CDR2 is SNEGSKA (reference sequence). In DNA, the CDR3 is TGCAGTGCTAGTATGGTTCTTAATGAAAAACTGTTTTTT. Translating gives CSASMVLNEKLFF.

CDR3 DNA sequence: TGTGCCAGCAGTGACAAGTGGAACACTGAAGCTTTCTTT. Its protein is CASSDKWNTEAFF. The genes are TRBV6-4 and TRBJ1-1; D is uncertain. V lost 2 bases and J lost 1, with 5 bases in between. Germline CDR1 MRHNA, CDR2 SNTAGT. The CDR3 is made up of 13 amino acids.

The J gene is TRBJ1-6, the V gene TRBV4-1, with 7 positions matching TRBD1. Germline lookup yields CDR1 MGHRA and CDR2 YSYEKL. This CDR3 has 15 amino acids. V lost 5 bases and J lost 7; bases outside the gene matches: 8. DNA of the CDR3: TGCGCCAGCAGCTCCCCGGGACAGACAAATTCACCCCTCCACTTT. This sequence encodes CASSSPGQTNSPLHF.

The chain is built from TRBV19 and TRBJ2-2; D possibly matches TRBD1 or TRBD2 (5 bases each). This CDR3 spans 14 amino acids. Trimming took 3 bases from V and 5 from J, leaving 10 bases between them. Looked up from germline, CDR1 is LNHDA and CDR2 is SQIVND (reference sequence). The CDR3 DNA is TGTGCCAGTAGTATCTTTGGGGGAACCGGGGAGCTGTTTTTT. Translated, it gives CASSIFGGTGELFF. Full variable domain (remainder filled in from reference TRBV19 and TRBJ2-2): DGGITQSPKYLFRKEGQNVTLSCEQNLNHDAMYWYRQDPGQGLRLIYYSQIVNDFQKGDIAEGYSVSREKKESFPLTVTSAQKNPTAFYLCASSIFGGTGELFFGEGSRLTVL.

The V gene is TRBV18, the J gene TRBJ2-3; D unclear. CDR1 KGHSH and CDR2 LQKENI come from the germline V gene. V shed 3 bases and J shed 2 bases, with 6 bases lying between them. This CDR3 comprises 13 residues. CDR3 region: CASSPLTTDTQYF. CDR3 coding DNA: TGTGCCAGCTCACCGTTGACCACAGATACGCAGTATTTT. Variable domain in full (rest from reference TRBV18 and TRBJ2-3): NAGVMQNPRHLVRRRGQEARLRCSPMKGHSHVYWYRQLPEEGLKFMVYLQKENIIDESGMPKERFSAEFPKEGPSILRIQQVVRGDSAAYFCASSPLTTDTQYFGPGTRLTVL.

V is TRBV11-3 and J is TRBJ2-4; 9 bases agree with TRBD2. V was clipped by 5 bases and J by 8 bases; unmatched bases: 4. CDR1 and CDR2 from the germline V gene are SGHNT and YENEEA. This CDR3 contains 13 residues. CDR3 DNA sequence: TGTGCCAGCAGCCCAGCGGGGGGAGACATTCAGTACTTC. It codes for CASSPAGGDIQYF. Supplemented by reference TRBV11-3 and TRBJ2-4, the full variable domain reads EAGVVQSPRYKIIEKKQPVAFWCNPISGHNTLYWYLQNLGQGPELLIRYENEEAVDDSQLPKDRFSAERLKGVDSTLKIQPAELGDSAVYLCASSPAGGDIQYFGAGTRLSVL.

The genes are TRBV5-1 and TRBJ2-4, with D maybe TRBD2 (5 bases). CDR1 is SGHRS, CDR2 YFSETQ, per germline. The CDR3 length is 14 residues. V was trimmed by 7 bases and J by 4 bases, leaving 15 bases between them. CDR3 sequence (DNA): TGCGCCAGCCCTCGGCGGGTCTCGAAAAACATTCAGTACTTC. This sequence encodes CASPRRVSKNIQYF.

This rearrangement joins TRBV6-2 or TRBV6-3 to TRBJ2-2; weak D call: TRBD2 (6 bases). V lost 5 bases to trimming and J lost 1 base, with 8 bases between them. CDR1 is MNHEY and CDR2 is SVGEGT in the germline V gene. The CDR3 sequence is 14 residues long. The CDR3 reads CASSPGGNTGELFF. As DNA, the CDR3 is TGTGCCAGCAGTCCCGGGGGGAACACCGGGGAGCTGTTTTTT.